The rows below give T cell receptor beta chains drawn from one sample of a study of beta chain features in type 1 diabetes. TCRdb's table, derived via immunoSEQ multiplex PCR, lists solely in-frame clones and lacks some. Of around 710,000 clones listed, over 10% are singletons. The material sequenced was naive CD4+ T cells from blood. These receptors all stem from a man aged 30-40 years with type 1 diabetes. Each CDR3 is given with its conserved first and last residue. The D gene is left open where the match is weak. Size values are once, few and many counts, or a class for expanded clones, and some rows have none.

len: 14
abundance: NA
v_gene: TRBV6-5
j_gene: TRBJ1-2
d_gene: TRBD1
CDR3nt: TGTGCCAGCAGTTATGGACAGGGGAACTATGGCTACACCTTC
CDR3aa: CASSYGQGNYGYTF

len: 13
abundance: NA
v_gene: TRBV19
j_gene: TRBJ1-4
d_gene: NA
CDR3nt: TGTGCCAGTAGTATTTCCAGGGATGAAAAACTGTTTTTT
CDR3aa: CASSISRDEKLFF

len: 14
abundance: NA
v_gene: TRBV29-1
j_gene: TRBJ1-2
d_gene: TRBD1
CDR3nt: TGCAGCGTTGGTGGGATTGGACAGGCGAGCGGCTACACCTTC
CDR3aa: CSVGGIGQASGYTF

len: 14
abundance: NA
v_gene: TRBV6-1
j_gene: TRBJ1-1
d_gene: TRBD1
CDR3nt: TGTGCCAGCAGCTCCGGGACAGGGAACACTGAAGCTTTCTTT
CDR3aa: CASSSGTGNTEAFF

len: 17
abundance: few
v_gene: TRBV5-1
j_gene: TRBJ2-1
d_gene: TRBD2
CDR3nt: TGCGCCAGCACCGAAGGTCCAGCGGGGACCACTTACAATGAGCAGTTCTTC
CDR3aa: CASTEGPAGTTYNEQFF

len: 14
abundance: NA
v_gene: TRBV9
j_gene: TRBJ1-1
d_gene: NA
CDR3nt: TGTGCCAGCCGCTCTGTAAGTCCCGGCGCTGAAGCTTTCTTT
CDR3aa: CASRSVSPGAEAFF

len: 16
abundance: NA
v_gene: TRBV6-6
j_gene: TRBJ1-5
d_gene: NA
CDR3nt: TGTGCCAGCAGTTACTCGAAGGGCAGGCAGAATCAGCCCCAGCATTTT
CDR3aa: CASSYSKGRQNQPQHF

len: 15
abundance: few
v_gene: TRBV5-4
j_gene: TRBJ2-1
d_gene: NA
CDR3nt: TGTGCCAGCAGCCGGGGTGAGCTTATATACAATGAGCAGTTCTTC
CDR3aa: CASSRGELIYNEQFF

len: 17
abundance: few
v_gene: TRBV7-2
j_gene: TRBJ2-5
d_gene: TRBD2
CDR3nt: TGTGCCAGCAGCTTAATAGGACTAGCGGGGGACCAAGAGACCCAGTACTTC
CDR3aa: CASSLIGLAGDQETQYF

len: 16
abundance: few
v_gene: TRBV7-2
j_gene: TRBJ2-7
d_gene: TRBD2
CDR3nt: TGTGCCAGCAGCTCCTCTACTAGCGGGATCTCCTACGAGCAGTACTTC
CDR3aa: CASSSSTSGISYEQYF

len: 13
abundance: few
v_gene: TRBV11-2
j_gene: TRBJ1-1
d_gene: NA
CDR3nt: TGTGCCAGCAGCTTAGACAGGATAACTGAAGCTTTCTTT
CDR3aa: CASSLDRITEAFF

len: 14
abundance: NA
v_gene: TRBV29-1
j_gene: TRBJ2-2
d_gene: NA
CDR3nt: TGCAGCGTTGGGAGTGGCGGCGGCACCGGGGAGCTGTTTTTT
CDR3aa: CSVGSGGGTGELFF

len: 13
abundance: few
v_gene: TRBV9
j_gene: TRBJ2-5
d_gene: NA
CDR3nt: TGTGCCAGCAGCGTACAGAACCAAGAGACCCAGTACTTC
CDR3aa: CASSVQNQETQYF

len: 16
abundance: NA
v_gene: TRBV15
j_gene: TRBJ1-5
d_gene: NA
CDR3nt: TGTGCCACCAGCAGAGATAGAGGGTCAGCCGGCTCGCCCCAGCATTTT
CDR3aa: CATSRDRGSAGSPQHF

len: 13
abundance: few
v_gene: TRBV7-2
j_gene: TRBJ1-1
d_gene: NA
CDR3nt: TGTGCCAGCACCGTTGAGGTGGCCACTGAAGCTTTCTTT
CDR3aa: CASTVEVATEAFF

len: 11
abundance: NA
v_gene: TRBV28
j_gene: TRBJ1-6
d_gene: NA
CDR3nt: TGTGCCAGCAGTCAAGAACGACCCCTCCACTTT
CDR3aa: CASSQERPLHF

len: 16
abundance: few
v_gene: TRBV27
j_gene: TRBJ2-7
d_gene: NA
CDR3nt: TGTGCCAGCAGTTTATCCCCCCTAGGGGTGATCTACGAGCAGTACTTC
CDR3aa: CASSLSPLGVIYEQYF

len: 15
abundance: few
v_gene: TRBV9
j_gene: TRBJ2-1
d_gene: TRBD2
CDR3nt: TGTGCCAGCAGCGTAGCTAGCGGGGGGGCAAATGAGCAGTTCTTC
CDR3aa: CASSVASGGANEQFF

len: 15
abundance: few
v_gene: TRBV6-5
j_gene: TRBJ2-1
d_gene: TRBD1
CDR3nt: TGTGCCAGCAGTCCTGGACAGGGGGCCTACAATGAGCAGTTCTTC
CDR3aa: CASSPGQGAYNEQFF

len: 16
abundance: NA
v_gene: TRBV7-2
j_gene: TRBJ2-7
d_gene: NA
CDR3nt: TGTGCCAGCAGCTTAGTTGTGAGCAGGACCACCTACGAGCAGTACTTC
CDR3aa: CASSLVVSRTTYEQYF

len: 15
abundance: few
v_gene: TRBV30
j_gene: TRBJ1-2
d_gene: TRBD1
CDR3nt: TGTGCCTGGGGGATACCCAACAGGGGCGGCTATGGCTACACCTTC
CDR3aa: CAWGIPNRGGYGYTF

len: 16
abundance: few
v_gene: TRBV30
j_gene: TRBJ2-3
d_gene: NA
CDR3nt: TGTGCCTGGAGTGTACAGTGGCTGGGAAGCACAGATACGCAGTATTTT
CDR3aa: CAWSVQWLGSTDTQYF

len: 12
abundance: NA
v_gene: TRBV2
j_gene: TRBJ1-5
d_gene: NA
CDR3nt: TGTGCCAGCAGTGCGGGGAATCAGCCCCAGCATTTT
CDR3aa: CASSAGNQPQHF

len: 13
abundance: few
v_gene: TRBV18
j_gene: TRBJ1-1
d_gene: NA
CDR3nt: TGTGCCAGCTCACCACCCCGAGGACAGGAAGCTTTCTTT
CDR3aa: CASSPPRGQEAFF